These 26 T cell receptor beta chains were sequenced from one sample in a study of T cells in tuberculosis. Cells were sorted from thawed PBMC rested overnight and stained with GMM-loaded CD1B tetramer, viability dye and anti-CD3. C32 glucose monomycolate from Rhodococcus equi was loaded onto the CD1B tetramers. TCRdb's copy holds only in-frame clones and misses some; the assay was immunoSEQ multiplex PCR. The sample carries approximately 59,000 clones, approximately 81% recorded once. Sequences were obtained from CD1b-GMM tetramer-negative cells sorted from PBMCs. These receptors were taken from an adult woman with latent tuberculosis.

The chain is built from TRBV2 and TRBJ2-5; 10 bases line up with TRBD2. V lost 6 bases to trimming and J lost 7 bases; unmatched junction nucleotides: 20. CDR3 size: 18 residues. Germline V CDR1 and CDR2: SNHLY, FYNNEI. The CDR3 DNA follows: TGTGCCAGCAGCCTTCTTTCGGGGCTAGCGGGGGAAGGGGGGACCCAGTACTTC. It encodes CASSLLSGLAGEGGTQYF. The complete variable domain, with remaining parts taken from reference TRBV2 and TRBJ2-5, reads EPEVTQTPSHQVTQMGQEVILRCVPISNHLYFYWYRQILGQKVEFLVSFYNNEISEKSEIFDDQFSVERPDGSNFTLKIRSTKLEDSAMYFCASSLLSGLAGEGGTQYFGPGTRLLVL.

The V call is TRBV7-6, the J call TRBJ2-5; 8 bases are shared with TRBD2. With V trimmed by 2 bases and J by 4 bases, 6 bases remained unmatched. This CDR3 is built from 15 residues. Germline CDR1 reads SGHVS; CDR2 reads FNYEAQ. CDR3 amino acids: CASSLSAGGRETQYF. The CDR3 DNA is TGTGCCAGCAGCTTAAGCGCGGGAGGCAGAGAGACCCAGTACTTC.

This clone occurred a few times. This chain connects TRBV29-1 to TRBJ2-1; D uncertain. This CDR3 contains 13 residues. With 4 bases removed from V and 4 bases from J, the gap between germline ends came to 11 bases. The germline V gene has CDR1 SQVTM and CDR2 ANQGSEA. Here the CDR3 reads CSVAARPYNEQFF. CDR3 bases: TGCAGCGTTGCCGCTAGGCCGTACAATGAGCAGTTCTTC.

CDR3 sequence reads: CASSIRNRGNQPQHF. CDR3 nucleotides: TGTGCCAGTAGTATAAGGAACAGGGGAAATCAGCCCCAGCATTTT. The V gene is TRBV19, the J gene TRBJ1-5; TRBD1 matches 7 bases. V lost 2 bases, J lost 4 bases, and 5 bases stayed unmatched. The germline V gene encodes CDR1 LNHDA and CDR2 SQIVND (reference sequence). The CDR3 consists of 15 residues.

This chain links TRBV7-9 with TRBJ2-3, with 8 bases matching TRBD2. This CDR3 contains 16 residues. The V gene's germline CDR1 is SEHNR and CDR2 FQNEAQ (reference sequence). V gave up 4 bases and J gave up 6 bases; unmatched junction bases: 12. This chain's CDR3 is CASSYHPTSVGDTQYF. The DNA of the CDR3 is TGTGCCAGCAGCTACCACCCGACTAGCGTGGGTGATACGCAGTATTTT.

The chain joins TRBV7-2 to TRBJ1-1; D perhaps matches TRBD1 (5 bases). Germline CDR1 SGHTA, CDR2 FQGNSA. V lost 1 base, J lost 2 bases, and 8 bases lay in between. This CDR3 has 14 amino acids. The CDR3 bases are TGTGCCAGCAGCTTAGGACAGCCCAACACTGAAGCTTTCTTT. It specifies CASSLGQPNTEAFF.

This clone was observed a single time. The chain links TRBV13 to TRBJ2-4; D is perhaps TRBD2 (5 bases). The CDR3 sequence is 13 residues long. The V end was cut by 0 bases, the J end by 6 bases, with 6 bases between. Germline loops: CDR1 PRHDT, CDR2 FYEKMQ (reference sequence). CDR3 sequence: CASSLGRGNIQYF. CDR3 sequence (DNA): TGTGCCAGCAGCTTAGGACGGGGAAACATTCAGTACTTC.

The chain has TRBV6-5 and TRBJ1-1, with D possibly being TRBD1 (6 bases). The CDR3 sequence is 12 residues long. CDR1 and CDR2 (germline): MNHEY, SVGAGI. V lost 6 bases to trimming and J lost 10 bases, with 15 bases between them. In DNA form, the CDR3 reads TGTGCCAGCAGCTCAGGGGCAGGGACAGCTTTCTTT. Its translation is CASSSGAGTAFF.

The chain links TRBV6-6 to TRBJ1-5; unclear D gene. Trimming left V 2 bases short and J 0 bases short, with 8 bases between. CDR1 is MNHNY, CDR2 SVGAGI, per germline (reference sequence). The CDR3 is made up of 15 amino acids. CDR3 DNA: TGTGCCAGCAGTTACCTGGGAGCTAGCAATCAGCCCCAGCATTTT. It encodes CASSYLGASNQPQHF.

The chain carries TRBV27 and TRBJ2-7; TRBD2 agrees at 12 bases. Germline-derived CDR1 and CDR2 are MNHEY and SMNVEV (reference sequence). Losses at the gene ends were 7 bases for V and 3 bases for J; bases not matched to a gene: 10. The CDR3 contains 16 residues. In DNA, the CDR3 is TGTGCCAGCAAAATTTTACTAGCGGGAGGAGACTACGAGCAGTACTTC. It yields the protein CASKILLAGGDYEQYF.

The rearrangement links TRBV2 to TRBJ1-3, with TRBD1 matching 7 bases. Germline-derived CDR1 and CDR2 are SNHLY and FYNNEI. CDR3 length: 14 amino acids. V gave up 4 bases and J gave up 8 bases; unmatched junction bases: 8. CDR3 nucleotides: TGTGCCAGCAGTGTCGGACAGGCAGTCGACACCATATATTTT. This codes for CASSVGQAVDTIYF.

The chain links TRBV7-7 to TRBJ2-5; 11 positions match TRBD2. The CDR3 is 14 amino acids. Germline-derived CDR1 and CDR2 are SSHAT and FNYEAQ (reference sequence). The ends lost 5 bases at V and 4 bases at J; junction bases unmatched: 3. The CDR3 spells CASSQTSGAETQYF. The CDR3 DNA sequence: TGTGCCAGCAGCCAGACTAGCGGGGCAGAGACCCAGTACTTC.

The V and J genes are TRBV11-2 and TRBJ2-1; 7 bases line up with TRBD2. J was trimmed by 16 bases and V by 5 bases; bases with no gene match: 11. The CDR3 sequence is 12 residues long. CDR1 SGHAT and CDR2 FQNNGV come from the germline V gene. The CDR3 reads CASSHQRGPHFF. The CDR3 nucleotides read TGTGCCAGCAGCCATCAGCGGGGACCCCACTTCTTC. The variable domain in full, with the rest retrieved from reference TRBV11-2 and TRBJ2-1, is EAGVAQSPRYKIIEKRQSVAFWCNPISGHATLYWYQQILGQGPKLLIQFQNNGVVDDSQLPKDRFSAERLKGVDSTLKIQPAKLEDSAVYLCASSHQRGPHFFGPGTRLTVL.

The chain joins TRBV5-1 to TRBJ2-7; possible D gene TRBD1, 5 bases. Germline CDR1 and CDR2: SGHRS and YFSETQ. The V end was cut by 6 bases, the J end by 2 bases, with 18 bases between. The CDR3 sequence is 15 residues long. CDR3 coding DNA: TGCGCCAGCACCCGAAACGACAGTAGAGCCTACGAGCAGTACTTC. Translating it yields CASTRNDSRAYEQYF.

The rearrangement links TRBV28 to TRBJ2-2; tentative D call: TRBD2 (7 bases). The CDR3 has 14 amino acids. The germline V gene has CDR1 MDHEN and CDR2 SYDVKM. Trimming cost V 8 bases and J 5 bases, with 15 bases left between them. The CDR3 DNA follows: TGTGCCAGCCTACTAGGGGGGGGGACCGGGGAGCTGTTTTTT. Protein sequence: CASLLGGGTGELFF.

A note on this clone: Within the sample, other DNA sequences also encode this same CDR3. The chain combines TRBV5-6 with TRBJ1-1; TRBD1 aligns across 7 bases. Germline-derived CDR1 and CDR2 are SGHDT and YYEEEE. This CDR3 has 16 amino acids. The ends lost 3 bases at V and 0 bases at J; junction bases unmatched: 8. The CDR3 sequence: CASSSGQVRLNTEAFF. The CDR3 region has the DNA TGTGCCAGCAGCTCAGGACAGGTTAGATTGAACACTGAAGCTTTCTTT.

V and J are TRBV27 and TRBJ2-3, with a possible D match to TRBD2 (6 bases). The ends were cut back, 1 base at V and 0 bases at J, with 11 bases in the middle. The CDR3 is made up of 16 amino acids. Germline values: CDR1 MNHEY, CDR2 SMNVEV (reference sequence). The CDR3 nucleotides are TGTGCCAGCAGTTTATTGCTAGCGTCTAGCACAGATACGCAGTATTTT. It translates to CASSLLLASSTDTQYF.

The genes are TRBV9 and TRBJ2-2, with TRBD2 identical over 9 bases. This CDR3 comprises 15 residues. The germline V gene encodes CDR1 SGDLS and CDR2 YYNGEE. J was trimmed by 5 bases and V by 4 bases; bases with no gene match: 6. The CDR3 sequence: CASSLAGERTGELFF. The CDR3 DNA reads TGTGCCAGCAGCTTAGCGGGAGAGCGGACCGGGGAGCTGTTTTTT.

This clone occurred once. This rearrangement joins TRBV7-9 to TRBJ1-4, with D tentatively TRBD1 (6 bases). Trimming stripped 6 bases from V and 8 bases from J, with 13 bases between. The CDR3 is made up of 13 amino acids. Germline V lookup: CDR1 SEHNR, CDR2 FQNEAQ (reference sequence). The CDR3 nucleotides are TGTGCCAGCAGTCCCCAGGGGCCCGAAAAACTGTTTTTT. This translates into CASSPQGPEKLFF.

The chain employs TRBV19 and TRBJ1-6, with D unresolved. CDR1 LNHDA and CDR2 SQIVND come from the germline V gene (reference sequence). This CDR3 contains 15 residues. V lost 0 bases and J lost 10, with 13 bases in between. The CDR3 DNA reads TGTGCCAGTAGTATAGAGCCCGCACGAGGGTCACCCCTCCACTTT. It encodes CASSIEPARGSPLHF. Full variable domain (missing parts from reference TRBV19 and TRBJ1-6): DGGITQSPKYLFRKEGQNVTLSCEQNLNHDAMYWYRQDPGQGLRLIYYSQIVNDFQKGDIAEGYSVSREKKESFPLTVTSAQKNPTAFYLCASSIEPARGSPLHFGNGTRLTVT.

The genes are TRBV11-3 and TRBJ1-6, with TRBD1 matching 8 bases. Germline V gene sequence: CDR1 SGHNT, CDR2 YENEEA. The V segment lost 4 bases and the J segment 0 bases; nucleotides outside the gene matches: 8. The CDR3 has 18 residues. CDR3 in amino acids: CASSSRTGQGSYNSPLHF. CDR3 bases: TGTGCCAGCAGCTCACGAACCGGACAGGGCTCCTATAATTCACCCCTCCACTTT.

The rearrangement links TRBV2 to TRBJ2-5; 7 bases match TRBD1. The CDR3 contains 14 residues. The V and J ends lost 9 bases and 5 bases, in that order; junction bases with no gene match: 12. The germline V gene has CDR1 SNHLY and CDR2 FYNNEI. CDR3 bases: TGTGCCAGTTCCCTGGTAGGGGGCGGGGAGACCCAGTACTTC. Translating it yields CASSLVGGGETQYF.

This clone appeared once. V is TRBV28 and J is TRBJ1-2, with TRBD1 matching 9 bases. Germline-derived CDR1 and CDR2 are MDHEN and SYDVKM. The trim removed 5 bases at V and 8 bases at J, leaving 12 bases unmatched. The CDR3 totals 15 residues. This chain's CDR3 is CASSRGGGTGSGYTF. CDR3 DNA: TGTGCCAGCAGTCGAGGGGGGGGGACAGGGTCCGGCTACACCTTC.

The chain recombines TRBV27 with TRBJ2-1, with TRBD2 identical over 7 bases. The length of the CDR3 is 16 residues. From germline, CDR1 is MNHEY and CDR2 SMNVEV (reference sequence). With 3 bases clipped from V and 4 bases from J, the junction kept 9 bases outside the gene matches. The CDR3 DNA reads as TGTGCCAGCAGTTTCCAACTAGCGACGATTTACAATGAGCAGTTCTTC. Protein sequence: CASSFQLATIYNEQFF.

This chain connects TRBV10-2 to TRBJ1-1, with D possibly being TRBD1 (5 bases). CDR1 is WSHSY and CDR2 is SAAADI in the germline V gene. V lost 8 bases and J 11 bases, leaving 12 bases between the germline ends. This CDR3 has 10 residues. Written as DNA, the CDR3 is TGCGCCAGCGGGCGGGGGGACGCTTTCTTT. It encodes CASGRGDAFF.

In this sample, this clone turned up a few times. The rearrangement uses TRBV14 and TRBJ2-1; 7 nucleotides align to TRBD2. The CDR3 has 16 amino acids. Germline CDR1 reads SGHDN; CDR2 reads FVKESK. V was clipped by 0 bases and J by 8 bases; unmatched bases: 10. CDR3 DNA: TGTGCCAGCAGCCAAGATCGACTAGCAGGCCTACATGAGCAGTTCTTC. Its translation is CASSQDRLAGLHEQFF.